This TCR beta chain is drawn from a study of cytomegalovirus exposure and HLA in healthy donors. Study-wide findings and caveats: There were some public TCRs occurring in many donors, but most TCR sequences were rare.

Worth noting for this clone: Its specificity is unknown.

The V end was cut by 4 bases, the J end by 3 bases, with 9 bases between. CDR3 length: 12 residues. Germline-derived CDR1 and CDR2 are SQVTM and ANQGSEA. Using immunoSEQ multiplex PCR, the repertoire was profiled, and TCRdb retains in-frame clones only, with some absent. The sample lists approximately 110,000 clones, roughly 94% occurring once. The J gene is TRBJ1-1, the V gene TRBV29-1; D possibly corresponds to TRBD1 (5 bases). The TCR was taken from a woman between 18 and 29 years old in good health and CMV-seronegative. Sample: PBMCs. The CDR3 DNA is TGCAGCGTTGGGGAGGGGTACACTGAAGCTTTCTTT. Translating gives CSVGEGYTEAFF. Full variable domain (missing parts from reference TRBV29-1 and TRBJ1-1): SAVISQKPSRDICQRGTSLTIQCQVDSQVTMMFWYRQQPGQSLTLIATANQGSEATYESGFVIDKFPISRPNLTFSTLTVSNMSPEDSSIYLCSVGEGYTEAFFGQGTRLTVV.